This TCR beta chain was profiled in a study of T cells after somatic rescue of genetic block (dated by TCRdb to about 2020). With respect to the entire study: What the study looked at was long-term robustness, specifically in a T-cell system that came about through somatic rescue of a genetic block in T-cell development.

Libraries were built with the immunoSEQ multiplex PCR assay. Drawn from immuneACCESS, this table holds only the in-frame rearrangements with V and J called that TCRdb kept. Clones are partly lost; checked studies trace under half to an unresolved V gene and leave the rest unexplained. The sample table lists tens of thousands of clones, approximately 90% of them with a count of one. Clones ranked in the top ten supply around 1.6% of the sample. From the germline V gene, CDR1 is SGHTA and CDR2 is FQGNSA. The germline ends are 15 bases apart after V is trimmed by 5 bases and J by 0 bases. Reading from cysteine to phenylalanine, the CDR3 counts 16 amino acids. The sequence is cut down to CDR3 DNA, 48 bases in frame from base 1. To note about this clone: Its antigen target is currently unknown. One base away there is no much larger clone; base qualities are not given.

This chain is built from TRBV7-2 and TRBJ2-3; matching of 6 bases hints at TRBD1 as the D gene. The material sequenced was peripheral blood mononuclear cells (PBMCs). This receptor was taken from a woman aged 18-30 years. The CDR3 is CASSLGQPASTDTQYF. At the DNA level, the sequence is TGTGCCAGCAGCCTGGGACAACCTGCTAGCACAGATACGCAGTATTTT.